The clone carrying this T cell receptor beta chain was recorded at least ten times. This entry belongs to a study of Graves' ophthalmopathy and Graves' hyperthyroidism. Amplification of the TCR beta CDR3 regions used RNA transcripts (as template). Amplification began with first-round RT-PCR using HTBI primers, then second-round multiplex PCR was performed. TCRdb independently ran MiXCR on the multiplex PCR reads; one entry per CDR3 protein. The sample lists some 39,000 distinct CDR3 sequences; 45% to 55% were seen once. Germline-derived CDR1 and CDR2 are DFQATT and SNEGSKA (reference sequence). This CDR3 has 14 residues. V lost 3 bases and J 5 bases, leaving 16 bases between the germline ends. The stable label applied to hyperthyroidism with no ophthalmopathy within 18 months of follow-up. Patients newly diagnosed with hyperthyroidism, under 2 months' duration, were aged 18 to 65, the study reports. Each diagnosis was determined on the basis of clinical symptoms, serum thyroxine, TRAb, thyroid ultrasound and orbital computed tomography.

The material sequenced was peripheral blood. The TCR sequence derives from an adult woman with stable Graves' hyperthyroidism. The V gene is TRBV20-1, the J gene TRBJ2-5; either TRBD1 or TRBD2 may fit D (5 bases each). The CDR3 region has the DNA TGCAGTGCTAGTTCGATTCGAGGGGTGGAGACCCAGTACTTC. The encoded protein is CSASSIRGVETQYF.